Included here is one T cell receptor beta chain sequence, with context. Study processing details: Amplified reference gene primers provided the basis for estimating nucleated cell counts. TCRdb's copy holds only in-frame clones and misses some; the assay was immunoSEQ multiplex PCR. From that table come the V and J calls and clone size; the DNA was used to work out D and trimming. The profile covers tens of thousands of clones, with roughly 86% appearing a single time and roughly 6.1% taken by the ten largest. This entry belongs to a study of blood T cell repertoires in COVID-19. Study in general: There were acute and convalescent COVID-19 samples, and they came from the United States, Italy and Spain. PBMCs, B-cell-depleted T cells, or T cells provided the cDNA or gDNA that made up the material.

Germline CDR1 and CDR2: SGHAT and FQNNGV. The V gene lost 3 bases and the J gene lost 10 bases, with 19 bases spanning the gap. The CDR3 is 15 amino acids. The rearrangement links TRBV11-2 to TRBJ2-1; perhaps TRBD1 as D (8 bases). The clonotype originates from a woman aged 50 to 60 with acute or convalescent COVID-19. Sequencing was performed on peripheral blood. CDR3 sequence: CASSFTGGGPSEQFF. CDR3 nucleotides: TGTGCCAGCAGCTTTACAGGGGGGGGTCCGTCCGAGCAGTTCTTC.